This T cell receptor beta chain is drawn from a study of blood T cell repertoires in COVID-19. The CDR3 is 12 amino acids. Germline CDR1 SQVTM, CDR2 ANQGSEA. J gave up 5 bases and V 4 bases, and 2 bases lay outside the gene matches. How the authors handled the data: The assay estimated nucleated cells by amplifying reference gene primers. Only in-frame clones appear in the TCRdb table, and some are missing; sequencing was by immunoSEQ multiplex PCR. That table gives V, J and clone size, and the DNA gave D and trimming. The sample consists of 98,000 or so clones, about 86% of them appearing once. This clone was observed once.

Material for sequencing was peripheral blood. The rearrangement joins TRBV29-1 to TRBJ2-3; 8 positions agree with TRBD2. The receptor's source is a woman aged 80 or older with active or convalescent COVID-19. CDR3 loop: CSVVRGEDTQYF. CDR3 in DNA: TGCAGCGTTGTGCGGGGGGAAGATACGCAGTATTTT.